The 4 T cell receptor beta chains below come from one sample, sequenced in a study of cytomegalovirus exposure and HLA in healthy donors. Primers included in the PCR were 60 Vbeta and 13 Jbeta primers. TCRdb keeps only in-frame clones here, not all; method: immunoSEQ multiplex PCR. The data hold 95,000 to 150,000 clones, with 60% to 75% observed a single time. The material sequenced was PBMCs. Receptors were obtained from a woman aged 40 to 49 in good health and CMV-seropositive.

The chain joins TRBV7-6 to TRBJ2-7, with 12 bases fitting TRBD2. Germline V gives CDR1 SGHVS, CDR2 FNYEAQ. The CDR3 is 14 amino acids. V lost 1 base to trimming and J lost 6 bases; unmatched junction nucleotides: 1. CDR3: CASSLGTSGAEQYF. The CDR3 coding sequence is TGTGCCAGCAGCTTAGGGACTAGCGGGGCCGAGCAGTACTTC.

The chain links TRBV2 to TRBJ2-7; 10 bases are a match to TRBD1. CDR3 length: 15 residues. The germline CDR1 and CDR2 sequences are SNHLY and FYNNEI. V shed 6 bases and J 4 bases; nucleotides not matched to a gene: 9. The CDR3, as DNA: TGTGCCAGCAGCATGACAGGGGGCGAAGGTTACGAGCAGTACTTC. Its protein product is CASSMTGGEGYEQYF.

Written as DNA, the CDR3 is TGTGCCAGCAGCCCCGGGGGTTCCTCCTACGAGCAGTACTTC. Translation: CASSPGGSSYEQYF. The chain joins TRBV5-6 to TRBJ2-7; possibly TRBD2 for D (6 bases). Germline CDR1 reads SGHDT; CDR2 reads YYEEEE. The CDR3 has 14 amino acids. The V end lost 4 bases, the J end lost 0 bases, and 11 bases lay between the germline ends.

J is TRBJ2-1 and V is TRBV7-3; 8 nucleotides line up with TRBD2. J was trimmed by 3 bases and V by 4 bases; bases with no gene match: 5. This CDR3 has 15 amino acids. Germline V gives CDR1 SGHTA, CDR2 FQGTGA. CDR3: CASSSRGDLYNEQFF. The DNA for the CDR3 is TGTGCCAGCAGCTCGCGGGGGGACCTCTACAATGAGCAGTTCTTC.